This TCR beta chain was sequenced for a study of blood T cell repertoires in COVID-19. At the level of the study: Donors in the United States, Italy and Spain gave samples during acute or convalescent COVID-19.

Per the germline V gene, CDR1 is SGHRS and CDR2 is YFSETQ. The CDR3 extends over 16 amino acids. V lost 4 bases to trimming and J lost 7 bases, with 18 bases between them. Sequencing was performed with immunoSEQ multiplex PCR; in TCRdb, only in-frame clones are kept and a portion is missing. Of about 91,000 clones in the sample, roughly 85% were seen once. This rearrangement joins TRBV5-1 to TRBJ1-6; a possible D gene is TRBD1 (5 bases). The TCR was taken from a man between 65 and 80 years old with acute or convalescent COVID-19. The source material was peripheral blood. This CDR3 reads CASSRTQGLDNSPLHF. The CDR3 DNA reads TGCGCCAGCAGCAGGACGCAGGGTCTAGACAATTCACCCCTCCACTTT.